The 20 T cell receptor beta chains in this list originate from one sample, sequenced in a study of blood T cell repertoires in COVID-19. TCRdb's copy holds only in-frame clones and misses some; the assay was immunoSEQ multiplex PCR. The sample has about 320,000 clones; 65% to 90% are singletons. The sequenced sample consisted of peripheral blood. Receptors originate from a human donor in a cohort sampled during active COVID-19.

The CDR3 DNA follows: TGTGCCTGGAGTCTATCTGGAAGAGGAAATCAGCCCCAGCATTTT. Protein sequence: CAWSLSGRGNQPQHF. The chain recombines TRBV30 with TRBJ1-5; D uncertain. The CDR3 is 15 residues long. With 2 bases removed from V and 4 bases from J, the gap between germline ends came to 15 bases. Germline V gene sequence: CDR1 GTSNPN, CDR2 SVGIG (reference sequence).

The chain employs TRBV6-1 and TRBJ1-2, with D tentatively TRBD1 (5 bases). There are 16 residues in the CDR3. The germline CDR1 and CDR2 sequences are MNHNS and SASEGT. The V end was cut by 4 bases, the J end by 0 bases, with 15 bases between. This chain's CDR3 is CASSGFNRQANYGYTF. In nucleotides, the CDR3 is TGTGCCAGCAGTGGCTTCAACAGGCAAGCTAACTATGGCTACACCTTC.

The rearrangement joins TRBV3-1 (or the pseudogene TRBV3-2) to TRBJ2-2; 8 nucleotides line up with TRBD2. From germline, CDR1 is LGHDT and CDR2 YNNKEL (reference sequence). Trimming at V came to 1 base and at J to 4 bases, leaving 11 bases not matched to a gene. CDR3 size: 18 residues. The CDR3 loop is CASSQVASGRGGTGELFF. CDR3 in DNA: TGTGCCAGCAGCCAAGTGGCTAGCGGGCGCGGGGGCACCGGGGAGCTGTTTTTT.

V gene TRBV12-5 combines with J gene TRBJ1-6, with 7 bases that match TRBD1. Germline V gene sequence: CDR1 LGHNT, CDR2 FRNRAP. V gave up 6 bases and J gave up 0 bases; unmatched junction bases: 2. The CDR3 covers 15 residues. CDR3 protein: CASGPGGSYNSPLHF. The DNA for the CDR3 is TGTGCTAGTGGCCCAGGGGGCTCCTATAATTCACCCCTCCACTTT.

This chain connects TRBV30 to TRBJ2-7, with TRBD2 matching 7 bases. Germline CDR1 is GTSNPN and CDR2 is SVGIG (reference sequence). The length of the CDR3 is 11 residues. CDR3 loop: CAGGKGYEQYF. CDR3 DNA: TGTGCGGGGGGGAAGGGCTACGAGCAGTACTTC.

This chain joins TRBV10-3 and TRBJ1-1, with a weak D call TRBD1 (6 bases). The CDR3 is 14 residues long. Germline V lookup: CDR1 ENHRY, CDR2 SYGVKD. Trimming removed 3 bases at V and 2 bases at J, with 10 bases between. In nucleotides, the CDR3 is TGTGCCATCAGTGACCGGACAGCCAACACTGAAGCTTTCTTT. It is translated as CAISDRTANTEAFF.

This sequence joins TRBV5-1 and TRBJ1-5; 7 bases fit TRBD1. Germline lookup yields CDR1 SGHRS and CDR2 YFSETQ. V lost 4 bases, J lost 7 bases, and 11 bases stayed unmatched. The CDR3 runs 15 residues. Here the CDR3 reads CASSPGDRVEQPQHF. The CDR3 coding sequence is TGCGCCAGCAGCCCCGGCGACAGGGTGGAGCAGCCCCAGCATTTT.

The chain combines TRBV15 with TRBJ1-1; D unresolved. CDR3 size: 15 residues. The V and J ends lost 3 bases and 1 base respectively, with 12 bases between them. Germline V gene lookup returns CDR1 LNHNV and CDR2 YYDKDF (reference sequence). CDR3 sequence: CATSSLNRENTEAFF. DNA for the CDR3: TGTGCCACCAGCAGTTTAAACCGGGAGAACACTGAAGCTTTCTTT. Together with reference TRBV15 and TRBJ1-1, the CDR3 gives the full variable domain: DAMVIQNPRYQVTQFGKPVTLSCSQTLNHNVMYWYQQKSSQAPKLLFHYYDKDFNNEADTPDNFQSRRPNTSFCFLDIRSPGLGDTAMYLCATSSLNRENTEAFFGQGTRLTVV.

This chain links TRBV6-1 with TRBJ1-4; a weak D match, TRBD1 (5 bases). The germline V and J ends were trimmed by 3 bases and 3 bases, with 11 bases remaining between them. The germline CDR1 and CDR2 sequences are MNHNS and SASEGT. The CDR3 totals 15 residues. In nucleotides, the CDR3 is TGTGCCAGCAGTGACGAGGGACTGCCTAATGAAAAACTGTTTTTT. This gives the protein CASSDEGLPNEKLFF.

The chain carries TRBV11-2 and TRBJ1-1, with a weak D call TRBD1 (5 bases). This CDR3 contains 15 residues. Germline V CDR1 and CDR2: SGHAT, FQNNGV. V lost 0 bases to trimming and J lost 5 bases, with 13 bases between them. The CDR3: CASSLDPPRGTEAFF. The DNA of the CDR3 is TGTGCCAGCAGCTTAGATCCCCCCCGGGGGACTGAAGCTTTCTTT.

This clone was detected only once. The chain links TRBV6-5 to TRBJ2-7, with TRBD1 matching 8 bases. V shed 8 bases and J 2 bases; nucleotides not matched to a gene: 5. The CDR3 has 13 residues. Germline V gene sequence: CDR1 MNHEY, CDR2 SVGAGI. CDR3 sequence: CASLKTGAYEQYF. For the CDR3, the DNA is TGTGCCAGCCTAAAGACAGGGGCCTACGAGCAGTACTTC.

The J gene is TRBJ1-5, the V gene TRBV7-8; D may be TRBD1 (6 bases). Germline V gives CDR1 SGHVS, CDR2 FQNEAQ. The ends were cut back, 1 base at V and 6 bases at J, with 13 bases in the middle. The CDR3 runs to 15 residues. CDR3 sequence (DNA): TGTGCCAGCAGCTTAGTACTGGGGGCTAGTCAGCCCCAGCATTTT. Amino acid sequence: CASSLVLGASQPQHF.

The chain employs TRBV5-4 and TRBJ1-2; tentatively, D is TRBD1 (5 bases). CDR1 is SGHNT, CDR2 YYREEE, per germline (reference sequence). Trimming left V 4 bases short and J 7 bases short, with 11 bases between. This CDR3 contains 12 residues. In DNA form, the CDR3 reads TGTGCCAGCAGCCCCGATCAGGGTGGCTACACCTTC. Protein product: CASSPDQGGYTF. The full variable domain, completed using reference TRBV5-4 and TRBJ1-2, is ETGVTQSPTHLIKTRGQQVTLRCSSQSGHNTVSWYQQALGQGPQFIFQYYREEENGRGNFPPRFSGLQFPNYSSELNVNALELDDSALYLCASSPDQGGYTFGSGTRLTVV.

The CDR3 loop reads CATSESSGGRITQYF. CDR3 in DNA: TGTGCCACCAGTGAATCTAGCGGGGGGCGTATAACGCAGTATTTT. The gene calls are TRBV24-1 and TRBJ2-3, with 11 bases matching TRBD2. Germline V CDR1 and CDR2: KGHDR, SFDVKD. The J segment lost 9 bases and the V segment lost 4 bases, leaving 8 bases of the junction unmatched. CDR3 length: 15 amino acids.

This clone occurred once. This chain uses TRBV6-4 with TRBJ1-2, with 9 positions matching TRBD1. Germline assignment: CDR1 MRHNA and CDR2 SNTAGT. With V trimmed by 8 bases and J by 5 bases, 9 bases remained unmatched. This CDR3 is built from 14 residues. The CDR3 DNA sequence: TGTGCCAGCCGGCCTTCGACAGGGGGTTATGGCTACACCTTC. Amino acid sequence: CASRPSTGGYGYTF.

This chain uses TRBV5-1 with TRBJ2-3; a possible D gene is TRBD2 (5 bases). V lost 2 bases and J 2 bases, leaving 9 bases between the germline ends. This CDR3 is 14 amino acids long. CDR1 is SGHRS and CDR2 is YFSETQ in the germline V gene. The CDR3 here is CASSFLDFTDTQYF. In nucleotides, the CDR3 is TGCGCCAGCAGCTTTTTGGACTTCACAGATACGCAGTATTTT.

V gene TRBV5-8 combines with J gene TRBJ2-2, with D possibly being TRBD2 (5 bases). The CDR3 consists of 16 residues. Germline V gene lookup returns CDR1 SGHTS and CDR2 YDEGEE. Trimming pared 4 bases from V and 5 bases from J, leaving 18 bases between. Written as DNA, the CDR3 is TGTGCCAGCAGCAAAGCCCTAGCTTCAAATACCGGGGAGCTGTTTTTT. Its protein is CASSKALASNTGELFF.

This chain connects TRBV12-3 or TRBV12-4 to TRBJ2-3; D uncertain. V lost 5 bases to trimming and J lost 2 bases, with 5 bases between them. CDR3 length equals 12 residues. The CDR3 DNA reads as TGTGCCAGCAGTACTAACACAGATACGCAGTATTTT. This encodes CASSTNTDTQYF.

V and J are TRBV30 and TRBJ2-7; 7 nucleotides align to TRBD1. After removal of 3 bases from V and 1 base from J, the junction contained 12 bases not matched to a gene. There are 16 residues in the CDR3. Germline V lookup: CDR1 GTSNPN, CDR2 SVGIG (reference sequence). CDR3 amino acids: CAWRPLDRVVSYEQYF. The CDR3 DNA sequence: TGTGCCTGGAGACCCTTAGACAGGGTAGTTTCCTACGAGCAGTACTTC.

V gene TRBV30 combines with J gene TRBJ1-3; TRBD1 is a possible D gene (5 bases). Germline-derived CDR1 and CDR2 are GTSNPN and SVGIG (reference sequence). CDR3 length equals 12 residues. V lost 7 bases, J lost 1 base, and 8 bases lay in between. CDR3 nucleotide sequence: TGTGCCTACAGGCTTTCTGGAAACACCATATATTTT. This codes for CAYRLSGNTIYF.